This T cell receptor beta chain comes out of a study of T cell changes during pregnancy in multiple sclerosis. CDR3 length equals 18 residues. Germline CDR1 MGHDK, CDR2 SYGVNS. Germline trimming cut 2 bases from V and 2 bases from J; bases unmatched to any gene: 6. The protocol was immunoSEQ multiplex PCR, while the TCRdb copy is restricted to in-frame clones and leaves out a portion. Here the sample spans roughly 100,000 clones, about 90% being singletons. This clonotype originated in a female donor with multiple sclerosis, enrolled in a pregnancy study. The chain links TRBV25-1 to TRBJ2-3; 14 bases line up with TRBD2. Sample: peripheral blood, taken after pregnancy. The CDR3 DNA follows: TGTGCCAGCAGTGAAACCCTGGGACTAGCGGGAGACACAGATACGCAGTATTTT. It codes for CASSETLGLAGDTDTQYF. The whole variable domain, filled in from reference TRBV25-1 and TRBJ2-3, reads EADIYQTPRYLVIGTGKKITLECSQTMGHDKMYWYQQDPGMELHLIHYSYGVNSTEKGDLSSESTVSRIRTEHFPLTLESARPSHTSQYLCASSETLGLAGDTDTQYFGPGTRLTVL.